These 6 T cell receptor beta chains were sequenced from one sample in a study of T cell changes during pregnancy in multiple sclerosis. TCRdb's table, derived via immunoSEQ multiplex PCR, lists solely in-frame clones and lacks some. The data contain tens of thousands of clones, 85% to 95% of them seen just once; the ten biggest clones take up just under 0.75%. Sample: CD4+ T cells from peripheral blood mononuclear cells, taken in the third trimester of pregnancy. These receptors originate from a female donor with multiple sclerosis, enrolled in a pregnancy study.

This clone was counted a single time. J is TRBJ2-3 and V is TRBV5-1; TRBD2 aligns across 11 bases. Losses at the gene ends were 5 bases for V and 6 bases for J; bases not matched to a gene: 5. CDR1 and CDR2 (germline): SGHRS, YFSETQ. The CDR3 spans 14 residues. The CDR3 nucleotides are TGCGCCAGCAGTCAAATAGCGGGGGGGGATACGCAGTATTTT. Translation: CASSQIAGGDTQYF.

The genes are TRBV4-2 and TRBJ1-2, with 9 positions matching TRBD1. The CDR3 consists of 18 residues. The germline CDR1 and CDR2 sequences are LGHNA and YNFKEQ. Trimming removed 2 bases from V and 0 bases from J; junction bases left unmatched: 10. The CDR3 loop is CASSQLPGQGASNYGYTF. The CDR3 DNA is TGTGCCAGCAGCCAACTACCGGGACAGGGAGCTTCTAACTATGGCTACACCTTC.

CDR3: CAWSHSTGMEAFF. The CDR3 DNA reads TGTGCCTGGAGTCATTCCACAGGGATGGAAGCTTTCTTT. The chain combines TRBV30 with TRBJ1-1, with D possibly TRBD1 on 6 matching bases. Trimming removed 2 bases from V and 8 bases from J, with 15 bases in between. The CDR3 covers 13 residues. The germline V gene has CDR1 GTSNPN and CDR2 SVGIG (reference sequence).

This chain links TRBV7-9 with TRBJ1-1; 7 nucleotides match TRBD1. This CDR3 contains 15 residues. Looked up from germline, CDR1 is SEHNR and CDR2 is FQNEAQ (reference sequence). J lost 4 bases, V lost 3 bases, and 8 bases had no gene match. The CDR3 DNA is TGTGCCAGCAGCTTGCCCGACAGGGCGGGCACTGAAGCTTTCTTT. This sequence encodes CASSLPDRAGTEAFF.

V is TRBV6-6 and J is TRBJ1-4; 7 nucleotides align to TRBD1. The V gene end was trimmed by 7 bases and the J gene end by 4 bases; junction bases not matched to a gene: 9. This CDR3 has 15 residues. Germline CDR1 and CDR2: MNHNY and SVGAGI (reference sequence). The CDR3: CASTWGTVDNEKLFF. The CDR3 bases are TGTGCCAGCACCTGGGGGACAGTGGATAATGAAAAACTGTTTTTT.

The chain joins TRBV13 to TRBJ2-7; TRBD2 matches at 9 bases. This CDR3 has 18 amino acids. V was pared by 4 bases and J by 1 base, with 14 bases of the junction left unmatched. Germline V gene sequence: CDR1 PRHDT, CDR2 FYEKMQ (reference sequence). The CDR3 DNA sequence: TGTGCCAGCAGCTCGATCGGGGTGGCGGGGGGGTATTCCTACGAGCAGTACTTC. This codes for CASSSIGVAGGYSYEQYF.